This TCR beta chain was obtained from a study of T cells in Graves' hyperthyroidism and ophthalmopathy. There are 11 residues in the CDR3. V was clipped by 3 bases and J by 14 bases, with 11 bases between them. Template material for amplifying TCR beta CDR3 regions consisted of RNA transcripts. Using the HTBI primer set, a first-round RT-PCR was run on the TCR CDR3. TCRdb reanalysed the multiplex PCR reads using MiXCR and keeps one entry per CDR3 protein. The sample shows about 590,000 distinct CDR3 sequences, 15% to 18% of them seen only once. The gene calls are TRBV12-3 or TRBV12-4 and TRBJ1-3, with D unclear. The sample was blood. The source is a woman aged 30 to 39 with Graves' hyperthyroidism. Written as DNA, the CDR3 is TGTGCCAGCAGTTTTTCGCCCACGGTATATTTT. Translation gives CASSFSPTVYF.